This TCR beta chain stems from a study of blood T cell repertoires in COVID-19 (dated by TCRdb to between 2020 and 2021). Study-wide context: Collaborator samples came from the United States, Italy and Spain and covered acute and convalescent phases of COVID-19. The material from the prospective study consisted of cDNA or gDNA derived from T cells, B-cell-depleted T cells, or PBMCs. Subjects who had been exposed to COVID-19, were actively infected with it, or had recovered from it provided the deeply sampled blood TCRbeta repertoires that made up the dataset. A freely available public database, intended as a resource for researchers studying the immune response to SARS-CoV-2, is where the repertoires were released. Samples were obtained from the ongoing ImmuneRACE study (first 160 participants) and from 950 to 1,500 subjects provided by 6 global collaborators. Nearly every sample came with metadata listing a de-identified subject ID, COVID-19 status, age in years and sex. Where available, HLA class I and class II types were taken from metadata supplied by the sample provider and were not determined by assay-based typing. What the research found in general, with its limitations: The amount of clinical and demographic metadata varied by source and participant and was provided uncurated.

The immunoSEQ Assay, a bias-controlled multiplex PCR, was used to amplify TCRbeta CDR3 regions from genomic DNA. As for how the authors treated the data: The number of nucleated cells in each sample was estimated by amplification of reference gene primers within the assay. To quantify the absolute abundance of each unique TCRbeta CDR3 rearrangement, sequence reads were collapsed and filtered. For each sample, productive Simpson clonality was calculated as the square root of Simpson's diversity index across productive rearrangements. This is the immuneACCESS table as TCRdb keeps it, with only in-frame sequences that have V and J called. A part of the clones is gone; compared with another copy, unresolved V genes explain less than half, and the rest is unexplained. That table furnishes V, J and clone size, whereas the DNA furnished D and trimming. For this sample the table gives about 210,000 clones, of which approximately 80% were detected only once. Of the sample, around 9% falls within the top ten clones.

The CDR3 goes from the cysteine to the phenylalanine over 15 residues. The kept DNA is CDR3 alone, 45 bases in frame from the first base. The trim is 6 bases for V and 8 bases for J, with a gap of 19 bases between the germline ends. Taken from the germline V gene, the CDR1 and CDR2 loops are MNHEY and SVGAGI. In the prospective study, participants were 18 to 89 years old, resided in fewer than 25 geographic areas of the United States, and were enrolled through a virtual design. Cohort assignment in the prospective study relied on participant-reported clinical history from a screening survey and a study questionnaire. For ImmuneRACE Cohort 3, a participant was defined as recovered based on two consecutive negative NP/OP PCR tests, clearance by a healthcare professional, or resolution of symptoms. Each participant in the prospective study had whole blood, serum and a nasopharyngeal or oropharyngeal swab collected by mobile phlebotomists. Additional blood draws and questionnaires over a roughly two-month period could optionally be provided by prospective study participants. Before DNA extraction, prospective study blood samples were shipped either frozen or at room temperature.

In regard to this clone: Its antigen is still unknown. Per-base quality was not reported, and no clone a single base away is much larger than it.

The receptor was derived from a man aged 40-50 years who had recovered from COVID-19. Sequencing was performed on PBMCs or T cells enriched from blood (not recorded which). The sequence joins TRBV6-5 to TRBJ2-2, and TRBD2 may be the D gene, going by 6 matching bases. Here the CDR3 is given as CASSRRALAFGELFF. The DNA is TGTGCCAGCAGCCGCCGGGCTCTAGCGTTTGGGGAGCTGTTTTTT.